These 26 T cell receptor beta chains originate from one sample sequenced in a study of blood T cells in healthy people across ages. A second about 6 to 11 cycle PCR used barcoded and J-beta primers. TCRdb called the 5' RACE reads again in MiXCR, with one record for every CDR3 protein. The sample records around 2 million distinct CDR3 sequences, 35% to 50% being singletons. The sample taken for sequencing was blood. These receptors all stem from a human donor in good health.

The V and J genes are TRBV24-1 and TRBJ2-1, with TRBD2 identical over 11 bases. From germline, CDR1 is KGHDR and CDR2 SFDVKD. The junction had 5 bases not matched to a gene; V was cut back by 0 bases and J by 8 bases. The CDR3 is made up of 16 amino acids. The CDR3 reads CATSDLGASGGYEQFF. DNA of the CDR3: TGTGCCACCAGTGATTTGGGGGCTAGCGGGGGGTATGAGCAGTTCTTC.

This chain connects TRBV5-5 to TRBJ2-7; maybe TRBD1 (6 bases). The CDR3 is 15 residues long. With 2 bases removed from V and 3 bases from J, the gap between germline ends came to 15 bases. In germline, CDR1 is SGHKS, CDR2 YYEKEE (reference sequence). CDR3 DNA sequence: TGTGCCAGCAGCTTAATGACAGGTCCACGCTACGAGCAGTACTTC. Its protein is CASSLMTGPRYEQYF. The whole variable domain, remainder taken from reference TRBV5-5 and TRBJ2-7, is DAGVTQSPTHLIKTRGQQVTLRCSPISGHKSVSWYQQVLGQGPQFIFQYYEKEERGRGNFPDRFSARQFPNYSSELNVNALLLGDSALYLCASSLMTGPRYEQYFGPGTRLTVT.

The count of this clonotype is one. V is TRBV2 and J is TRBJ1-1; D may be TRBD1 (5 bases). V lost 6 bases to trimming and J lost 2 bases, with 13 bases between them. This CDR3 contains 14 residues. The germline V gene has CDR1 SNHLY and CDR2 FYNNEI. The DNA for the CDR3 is TGTGCCAGCAGGGTTACAGGAACCAACACTGAAGCTTTCTTT. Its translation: CASRVTGTNTEAFF.

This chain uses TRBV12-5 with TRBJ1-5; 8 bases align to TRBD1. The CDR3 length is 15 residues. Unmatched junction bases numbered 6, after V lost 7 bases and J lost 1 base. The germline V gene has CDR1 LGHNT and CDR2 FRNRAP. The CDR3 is CASAPGTGSNQPQHF. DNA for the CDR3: TGTGCTAGTGCCCCTGGGACAGGCAGCAATCAGCCCCAGCATTTT.

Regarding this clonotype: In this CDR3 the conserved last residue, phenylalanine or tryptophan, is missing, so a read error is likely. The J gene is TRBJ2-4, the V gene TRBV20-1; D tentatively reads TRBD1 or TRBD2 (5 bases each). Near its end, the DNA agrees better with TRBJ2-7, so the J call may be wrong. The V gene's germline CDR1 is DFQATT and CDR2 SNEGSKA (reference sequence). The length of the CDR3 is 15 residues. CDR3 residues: CSARGVRALTYEQYL. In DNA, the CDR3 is TGCAGCGCTAGAGGGGTAAGGGCCTTAACCTACGAGCAGTACCTC.

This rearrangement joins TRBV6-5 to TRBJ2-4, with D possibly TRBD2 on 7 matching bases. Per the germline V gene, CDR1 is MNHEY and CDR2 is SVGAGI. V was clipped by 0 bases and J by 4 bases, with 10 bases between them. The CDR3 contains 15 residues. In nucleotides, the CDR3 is TGTGCCAGCAGTTACTCAGGGGGGGGGAAAAACATTCAGTACTTC. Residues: CASSYSGGGKNIQYF.

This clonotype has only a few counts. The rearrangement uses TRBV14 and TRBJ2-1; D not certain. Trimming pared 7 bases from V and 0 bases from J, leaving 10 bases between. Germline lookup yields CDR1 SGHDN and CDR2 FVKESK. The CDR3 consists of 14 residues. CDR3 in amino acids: CASTRDSSYNEQFF. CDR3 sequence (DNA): TGTGCCAGCACCCGTGATAGCTCCTACAATGAGCAGTTCTTC.

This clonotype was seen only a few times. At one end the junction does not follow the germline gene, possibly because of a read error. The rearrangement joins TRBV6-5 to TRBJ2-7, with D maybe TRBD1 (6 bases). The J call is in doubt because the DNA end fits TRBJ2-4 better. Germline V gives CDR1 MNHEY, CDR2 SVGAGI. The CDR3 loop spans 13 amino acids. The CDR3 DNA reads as TGTGCCAGCAGTGACTCCAGGGGAATCATTCAGTACTTC. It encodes CASSDSRGIIQYF.

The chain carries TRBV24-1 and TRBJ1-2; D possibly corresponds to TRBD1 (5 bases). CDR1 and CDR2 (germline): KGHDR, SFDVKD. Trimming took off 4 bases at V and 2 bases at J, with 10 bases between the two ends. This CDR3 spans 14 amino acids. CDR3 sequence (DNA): TGTGCCACCAGTGAAGCCGGGACCAACTATGGCTACACCTTC. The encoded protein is CATSEAGTNYGYTF.

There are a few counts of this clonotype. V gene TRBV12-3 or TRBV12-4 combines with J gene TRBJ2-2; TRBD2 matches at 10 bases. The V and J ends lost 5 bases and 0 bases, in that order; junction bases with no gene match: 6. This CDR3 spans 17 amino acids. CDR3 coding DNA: TGTGCCAGCAGTCGGCCAGCGGGGGGGGCGAACACCGGGGAGCTGTTTTTT. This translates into CASSRPAGGANTGELFF.

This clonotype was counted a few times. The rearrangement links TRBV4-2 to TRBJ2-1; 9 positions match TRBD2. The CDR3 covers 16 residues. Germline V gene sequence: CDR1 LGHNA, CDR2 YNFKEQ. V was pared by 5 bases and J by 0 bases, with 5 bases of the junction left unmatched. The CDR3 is CASSSSGTSSYNEQFF. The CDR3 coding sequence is TGTGCCAGCAGCTCTAGCGGGACGAGCTCCTACAATGAGCAGTTCTTC.

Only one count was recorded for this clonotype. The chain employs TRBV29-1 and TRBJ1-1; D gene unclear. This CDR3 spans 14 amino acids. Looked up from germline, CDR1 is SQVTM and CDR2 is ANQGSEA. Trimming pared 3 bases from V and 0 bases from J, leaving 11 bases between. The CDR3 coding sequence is TGCAGCGTTGAGGGCCGAGTCCTGAACACTGAAGCTTTCTTT. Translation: CSVEGRVLNTEAFF.

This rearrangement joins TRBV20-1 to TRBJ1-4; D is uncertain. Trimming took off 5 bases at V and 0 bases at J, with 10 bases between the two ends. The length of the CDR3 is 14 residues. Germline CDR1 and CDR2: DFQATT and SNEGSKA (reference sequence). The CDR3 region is CSASRPATNEKLFF. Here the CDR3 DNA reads TGCAGTGCTTCCCGGCCTGCAACTAATGAAAAACTGTTTTTT.

The CDR3 sequence: CASRAGGALRDTEAFF. CDR3 nucleotide sequence: TGTGCCAGCCGGGCAGGGGGCGCGCTCAGGGACACTGAAGCTTTCTTT. The rearrangement joins TRBV7-9 to TRBJ1-1; TRBD1 agrees at 8 bases. Germline lookup yields CDR1 SEHNR and CDR2 FQNEAQ (reference sequence). This CDR3 spans 16 amino acids. Trimming cost V 8 bases and J 3 bases; bases outside gene matches: 14.

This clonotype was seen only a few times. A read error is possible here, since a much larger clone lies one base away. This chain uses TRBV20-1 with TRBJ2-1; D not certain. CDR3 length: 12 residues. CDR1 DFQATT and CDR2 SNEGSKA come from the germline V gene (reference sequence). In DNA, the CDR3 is TGCAGGGCTAGAGAAACAATCTGGGAGCAGTTCTTC. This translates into CRARETIWEQFF.

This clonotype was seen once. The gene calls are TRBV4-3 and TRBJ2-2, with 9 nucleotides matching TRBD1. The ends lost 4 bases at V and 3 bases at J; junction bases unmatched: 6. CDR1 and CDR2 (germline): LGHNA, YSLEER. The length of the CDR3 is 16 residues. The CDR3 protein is CASSRDTGGDTGELFF. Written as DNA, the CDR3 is TGCGCCAGCAGCCGAGATACAGGGGGCGACACCGGGGAGCTGTTTTTT.

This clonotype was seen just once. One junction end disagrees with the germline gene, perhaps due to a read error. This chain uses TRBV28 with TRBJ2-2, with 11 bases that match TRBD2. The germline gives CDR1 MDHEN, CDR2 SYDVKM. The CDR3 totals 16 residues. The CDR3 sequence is CASLTTTSGGTGELFF. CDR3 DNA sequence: TGTGCCAGCTTAACTACCACTAGCGGGGGCACCGGGGAACTGTTTTTT.

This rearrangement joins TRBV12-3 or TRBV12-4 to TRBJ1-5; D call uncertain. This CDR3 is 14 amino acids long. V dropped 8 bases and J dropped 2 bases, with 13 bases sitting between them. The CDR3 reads CASSGNGGNQPQHF. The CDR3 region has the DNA TGTGCCAGCTCGGGGAACGGGGGCAATCAGCCCCAGCATTTT.

CDR3 coding DNA: TGCAGCGTTGAGAAGCCCCCGACAAGGGGGGTCGGCTACAATGAGCAGTTCTTC. This codes for CSVEKPPTRGVGYNEQFF. The genes are TRBV29-1 and TRBJ2-1; D tentatively fits TRBD1 or TRBD2 (6 bases each). This CDR3 has 18 amino acids. Per germline, CDR1 SQVTM and CDR2 ANQGSEA. Trimming took 3 bases from V and 3 from J, leaving 24 bases between them.

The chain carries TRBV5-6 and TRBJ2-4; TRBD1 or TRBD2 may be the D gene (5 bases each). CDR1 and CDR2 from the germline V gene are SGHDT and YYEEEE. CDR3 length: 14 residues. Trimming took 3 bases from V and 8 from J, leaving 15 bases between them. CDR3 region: CASSSDPTADIQYF. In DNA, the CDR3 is TGTGCCAGCAGCTCGGATCCGACAGCGGACATTCAGTACTTC.

CDR3 in DNA: TGTGCCAGCAGTTACTTCCCGCAGGGGGTAAAAACTGAAGCTTTCTTT. Translated: CASSYFPQGVKTEAFF. The J gene is TRBJ1-1, the V gene TRBV6-5, with TRBD1 matching 7 bases. Trimming took 1 base from V and 5 from J; bases not matched to a gene: 10. The CDR3 covers 16 residues. CDR1 MNHEY and CDR2 SVGAGI come from the germline V gene.

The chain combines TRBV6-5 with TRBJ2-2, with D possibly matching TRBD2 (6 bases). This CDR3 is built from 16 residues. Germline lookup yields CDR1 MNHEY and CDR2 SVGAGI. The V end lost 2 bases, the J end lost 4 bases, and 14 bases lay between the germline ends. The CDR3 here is CASSYRRPGGTGELFF. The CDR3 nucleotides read TGTGCCAGCAGTTACAGGAGACCCGGGGGCACCGGGGAGCTGTTTTTT.

The CDR3 DNA sequence: TGTGCCAGCAGTTTTAGGACAGGGGGCGGAGGCTACACCTTC. Translating it yields CASSFRTGGGGYTF. The V gene is TRBV12-3 or TRBV12-4, the J gene TRBJ1-2; 11 positions agree with TRBD1. J was trimmed by 8 bases and V by 3 bases; bases with no gene match: 5. The CDR3 spans 14 residues.

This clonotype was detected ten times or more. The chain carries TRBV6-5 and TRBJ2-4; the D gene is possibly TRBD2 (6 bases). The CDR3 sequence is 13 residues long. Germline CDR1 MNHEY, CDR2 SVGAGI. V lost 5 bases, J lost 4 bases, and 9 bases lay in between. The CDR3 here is CASSRGAKNIQYF. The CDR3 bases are TGTGCCAGCAGTCGCGGGGCGAAAAACATTCAGTACTTC.

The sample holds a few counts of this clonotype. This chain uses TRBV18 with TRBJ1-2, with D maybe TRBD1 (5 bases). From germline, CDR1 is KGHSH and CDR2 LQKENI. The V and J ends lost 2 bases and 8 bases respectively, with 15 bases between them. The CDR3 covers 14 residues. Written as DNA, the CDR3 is TGTGCCAGCTCACCAAATACATGGAAGGGGGGCTACACCTTC. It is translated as CASSPNTWKGGYTF.

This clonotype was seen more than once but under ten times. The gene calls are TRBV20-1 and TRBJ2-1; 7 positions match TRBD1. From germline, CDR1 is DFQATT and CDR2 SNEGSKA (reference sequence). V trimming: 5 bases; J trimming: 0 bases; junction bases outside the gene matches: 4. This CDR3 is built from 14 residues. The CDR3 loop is CSAGRQGSYNEQFF. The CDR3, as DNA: TGCAGTGCTGGACGACAGGGCTCCTACAATGAGCAGTTCTTC.